This TCR beta chain was captured in a study of blood T cell repertoires in COVID-19. Study-level background: Samples representing acute and convalescent COVID-19 were sourced from the United States, Italy and Spain.

Authors' methods: Using reference gene primer amplification, nucleated cell counts were estimated. Assay: immunoSEQ multiplex PCR; the TCRdb copy retains only in-frame clones and omits some. The V and J calls and clone size are taken from that table; D and trimming were inferred from the DNA. The sample carries 270,000 or so clones, approximately 91% recorded once. Germline V gene lookup returns CDR1 MNHEY and CDR2 SVGEGT. The CDR3 is 17 amino acids. The trim removed 0 bases at V and 3 bases at J, leaving 3 bases unmatched. Participants were aged 18 to 89 years from approximately 24 US areas. Assignments of participants to cohorts depended upon their own reported clinical history.

The sequence was collected from a woman aged 40 to 55 with acute COVID-19. Sequenced: PBMCs or T cells enriched from blood (not recorded which). The chain uses TRBV6-2 or TRBV6-3 and TRBJ2-1; 12 bases are shared with TRBD2. This CDR3 reads CASSYSGTSGFYNEQFF. The CDR3 bases are TGTGCCAGCAGTTACTCCGGGACTAGCGGGTTCTACAATGAGCAGTTCTTC.